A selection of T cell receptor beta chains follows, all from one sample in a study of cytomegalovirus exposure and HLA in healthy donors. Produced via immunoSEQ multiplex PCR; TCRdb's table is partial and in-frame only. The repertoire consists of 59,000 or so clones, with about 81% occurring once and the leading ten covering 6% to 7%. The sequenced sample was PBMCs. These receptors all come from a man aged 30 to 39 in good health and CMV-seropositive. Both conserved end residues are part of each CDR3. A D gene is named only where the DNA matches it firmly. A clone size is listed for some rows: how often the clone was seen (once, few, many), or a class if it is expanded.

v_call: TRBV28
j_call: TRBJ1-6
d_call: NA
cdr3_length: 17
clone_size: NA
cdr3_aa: CASSLLGGQGENSPLHF
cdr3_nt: TGTGCCAGCAGTTTATTAGGTGGCCAGGGCGAAAATTCACCCCTCCACTTT

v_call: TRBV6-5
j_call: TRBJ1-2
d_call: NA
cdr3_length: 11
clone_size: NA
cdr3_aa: CASPGGDGYTF
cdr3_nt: TGTGCCAGCCCCGGGGGAGATGGCTACACCTTC

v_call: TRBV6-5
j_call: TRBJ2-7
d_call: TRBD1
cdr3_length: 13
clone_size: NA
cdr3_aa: CASGGTGGWEQYF
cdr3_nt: TGTGCCAGCGGGGGGACAGGGGGCTGGGAGCAGTACTTC

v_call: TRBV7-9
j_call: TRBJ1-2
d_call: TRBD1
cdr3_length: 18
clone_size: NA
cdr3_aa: CASGGTGAKDLSNYGYTF
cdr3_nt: TGTGCCAGCGGAGGGACAGGAGCCAAGGACCTATCTAACTATGGCTACACCTTC

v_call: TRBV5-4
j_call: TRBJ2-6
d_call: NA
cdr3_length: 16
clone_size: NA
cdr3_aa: CASSYRVLPGANVLTF
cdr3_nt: TGTGCCAGCAGCTACAGGGTTCTTCCTGGGGCCAACGTCCTGACTTTC

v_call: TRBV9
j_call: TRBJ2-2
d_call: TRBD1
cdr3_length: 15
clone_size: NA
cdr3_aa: CASSPHRGKTGELFF
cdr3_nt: TGTGCCAGCAGCCCCCACAGGGGGAAGACCGGGGAGCTGTTTTTT

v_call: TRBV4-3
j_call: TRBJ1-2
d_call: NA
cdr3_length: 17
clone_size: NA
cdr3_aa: CASSLRPNPDAGAGYTF
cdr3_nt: TGCGCCAGCAGCCTCCGCCCGAACCCCGACGCGGGGGCTGGCTACACCTTC

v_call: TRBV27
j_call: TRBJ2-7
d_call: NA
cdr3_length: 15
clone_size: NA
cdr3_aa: CASSLSSGQAYEQYF
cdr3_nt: TGTGCCAGCAGTTTATCGTCAGGGCAAGCCTACGAGCAGTACTTC

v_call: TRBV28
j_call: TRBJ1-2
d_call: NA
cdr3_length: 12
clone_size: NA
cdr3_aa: CASRRLPYGYTF
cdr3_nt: TGTGCCAGCAGGAGGCTGCCCTATGGCTACACCTTC

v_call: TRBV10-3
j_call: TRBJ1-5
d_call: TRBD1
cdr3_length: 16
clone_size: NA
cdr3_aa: CAISDRTGAQNQPQHF
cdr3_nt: TGTGCCATCAGTGACCGGACAGGGGCCCAAAATCAGCCCCAGCATTTT

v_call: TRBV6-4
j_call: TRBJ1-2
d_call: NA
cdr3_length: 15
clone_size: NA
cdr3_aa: CASSDSSAGRNRYTF
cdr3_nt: TGTGCCAGCAGTGACTCGTCGGCAGGGAGGAATCGTTACACCTTC

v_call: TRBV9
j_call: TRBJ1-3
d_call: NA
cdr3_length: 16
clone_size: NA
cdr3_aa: CASSFSSTPGANTIYF
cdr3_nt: TGTGCCAGCAGCTTTAGTTCGACACCCGGCGCGAACACCATATATTTT

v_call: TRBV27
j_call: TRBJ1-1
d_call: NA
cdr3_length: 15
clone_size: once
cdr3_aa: CASSLLARGMTEAFF
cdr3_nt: TGTGCCAGCAGTTTATTGGCCAGGGGAATGACTGAAGCTTTCTTT

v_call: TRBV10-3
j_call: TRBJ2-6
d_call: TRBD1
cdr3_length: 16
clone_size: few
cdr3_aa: CATDRGSSSGANVLTF
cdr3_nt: TGTGCCACCGACAGGGGGTCCTCCTCTGGGGCCAACGTCCTGACTTTC

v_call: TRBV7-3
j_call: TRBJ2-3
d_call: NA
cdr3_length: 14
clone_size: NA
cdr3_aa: CASSSGTSTDTQYF
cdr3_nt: TGTGCCAGCAGCTCCGGGACTTCCACAGATACGCAGTATTTT

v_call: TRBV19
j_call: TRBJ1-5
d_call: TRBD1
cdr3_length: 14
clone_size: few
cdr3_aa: CASIPRGPNQPQHF
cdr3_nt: TGTGCCAGTATCCCCAGGGGGCCAAATCAGCCCCAGCATTTT

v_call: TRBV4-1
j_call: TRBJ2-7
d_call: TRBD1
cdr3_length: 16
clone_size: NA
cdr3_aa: CASSQERQGITYEQYF
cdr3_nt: TGCGCCAGCAGCCAAGAACGACAGGGGATCACCTACGAGCAGTACTTC

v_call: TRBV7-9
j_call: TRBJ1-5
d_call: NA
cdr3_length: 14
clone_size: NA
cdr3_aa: CASSSREGNQPQHF
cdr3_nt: TGTGCCAGCAGCAGTAGGGAGGGAAATCAGCCCCAGCATTTT

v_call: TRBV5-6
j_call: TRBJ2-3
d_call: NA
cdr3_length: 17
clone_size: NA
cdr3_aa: CASSSYSRAVAWDTQYF
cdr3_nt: TGTGCCAGCAGCTCATATAGCAGGGCGGTCGCCTGGGATACGCAGTATTTT

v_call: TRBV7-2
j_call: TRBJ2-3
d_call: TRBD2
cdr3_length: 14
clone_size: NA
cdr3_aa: CASRPGLATDTQYF
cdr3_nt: TGTGCCAGCAGACCGGGACTAGCGACAGATACGCAGTATTTT

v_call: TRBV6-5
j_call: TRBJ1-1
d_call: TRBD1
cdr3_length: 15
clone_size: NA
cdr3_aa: CASSYGYPGQGWAFF
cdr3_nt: TGTGCCAGCAGTTACGGTTATCCGGGACAGGGGTGGGCTTTCTTT

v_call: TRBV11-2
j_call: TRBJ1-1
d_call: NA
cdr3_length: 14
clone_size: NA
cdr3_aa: CASTSRVRNTEAFF
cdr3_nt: TGTGCCAGCACCTCGAGAGTTAGGAACACTGAAGCTTTCTTT

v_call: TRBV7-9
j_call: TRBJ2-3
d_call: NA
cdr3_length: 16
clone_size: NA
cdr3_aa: CASSQLARLSGYTQYF
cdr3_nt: TGTGCCAGCAGCCAATTAGCCCGTCTTTCGGGATATACGCAGTATTTT

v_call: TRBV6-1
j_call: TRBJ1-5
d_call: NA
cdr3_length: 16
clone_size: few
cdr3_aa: CASSEVGRVSNQPQHF
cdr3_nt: TGTGCCAGCAGTGAAGTGGGCAGGGTAAGCAATCAGCCCCAGCATTTT

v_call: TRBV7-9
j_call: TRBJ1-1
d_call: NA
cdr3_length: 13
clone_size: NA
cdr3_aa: CASSPDPGTEAFF
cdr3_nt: TGTGCCAGCAGCCCGGATCCCGGGACTGAAGCTTTCTTT

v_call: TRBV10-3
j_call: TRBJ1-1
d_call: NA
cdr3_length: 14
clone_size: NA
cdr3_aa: CATSRGGRNTEAFF
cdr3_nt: TGTGCCACCTCGCGGGGGGGCAGGAACACTGAAGCTTTCTTT

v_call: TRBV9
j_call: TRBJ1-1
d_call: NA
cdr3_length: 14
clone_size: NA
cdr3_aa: CASSAGDPGTEAFF
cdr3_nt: TGTGCCAGCAGCGCAGGGGACCCCGGCACTGAAGCTTTCTTT

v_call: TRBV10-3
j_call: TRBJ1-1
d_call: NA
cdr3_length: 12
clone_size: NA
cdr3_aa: CAIGRGNTEAFF
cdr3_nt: TGTGCCATCGGCAGGGGGAACACTGAAGCTTTCTTT

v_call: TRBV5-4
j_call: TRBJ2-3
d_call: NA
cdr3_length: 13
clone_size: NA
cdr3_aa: CASSHPPRYTQYF
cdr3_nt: TGTGCCAGCAGCCACCCGCCGCGATATACGCAGTATTTT

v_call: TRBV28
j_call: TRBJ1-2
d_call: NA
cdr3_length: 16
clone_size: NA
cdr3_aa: CASSSPRQSFGYGYTF
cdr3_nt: TGTGCCAGCAGTTCTCCGAGGCAGTCCTTTGGCTATGGCTACACCTTC

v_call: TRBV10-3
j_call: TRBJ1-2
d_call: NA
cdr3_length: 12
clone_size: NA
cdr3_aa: CAISESEYGYTF
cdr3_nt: TGTGCCATCAGTGAGTCGGAGTATGGCTACACCTTC

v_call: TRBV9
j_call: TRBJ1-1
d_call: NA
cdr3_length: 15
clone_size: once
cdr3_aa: CASSVGDYASSEAFF
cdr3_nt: TGTGCCAGCAGCGTGGGAGATTACGCCTCTTCGGAAGCTTTCTTT

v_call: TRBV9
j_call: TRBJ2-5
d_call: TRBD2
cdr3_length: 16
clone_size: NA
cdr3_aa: CASSVGTSGGADPQYF
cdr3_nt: TGTGCCAGCAGCGTAGGGACTAGCGGGGGGGCCGACCCCCAGTACTTC

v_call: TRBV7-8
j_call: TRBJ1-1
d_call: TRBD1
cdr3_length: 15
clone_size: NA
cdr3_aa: CASSFLPTGFAEAFF
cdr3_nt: TGTGCCAGCAGCTTCCTACCGACAGGGTTTGCTGAAGCTTTCTTT

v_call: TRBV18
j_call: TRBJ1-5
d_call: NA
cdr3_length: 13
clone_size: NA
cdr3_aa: CASSPGLDQPQHF
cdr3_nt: TGTGCCAGCTCACCAGGTTTAGATCAGCCCCAGCATTTT

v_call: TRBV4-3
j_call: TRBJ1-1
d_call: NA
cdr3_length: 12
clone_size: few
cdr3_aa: CASSLRGAEAFF
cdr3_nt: TGCGCCAGCAGCCTCAGGGGCGCTGAAGCTTTCTTT

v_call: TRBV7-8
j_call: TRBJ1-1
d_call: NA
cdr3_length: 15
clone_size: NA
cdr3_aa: CASSLGPGGGVEAFF
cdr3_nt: TGTGCCAGCAGCTTGGGGCCCGGGGGAGGGGTTGAAGCTTTCTTT

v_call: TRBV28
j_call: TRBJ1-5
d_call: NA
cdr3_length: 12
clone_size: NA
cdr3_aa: CASRTGPGPQHF
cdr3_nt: TGTGCCAGCAGGACAGGACCGGGGCCCCAGCATTTT

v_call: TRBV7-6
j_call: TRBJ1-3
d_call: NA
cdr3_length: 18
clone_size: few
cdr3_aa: CASSLGLSGQSSGNTIYF
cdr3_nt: TGTGCCAGCAGCTTAGGCCTATCCGGACAGAGCTCTGGAAACACCATATATTTT

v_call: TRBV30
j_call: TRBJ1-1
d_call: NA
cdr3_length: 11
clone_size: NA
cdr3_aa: CAWRGTRGAFF
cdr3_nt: TGTGCCTGGAGGGGAACGCGCGGGGCTTTCTTT

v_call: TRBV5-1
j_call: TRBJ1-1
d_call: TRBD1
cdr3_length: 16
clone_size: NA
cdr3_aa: CASSLGGGQLNTEAFF
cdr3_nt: TGCGCCAGCAGCCTGGGTGGGGGACAGTTGAACACTGAAGCTTTCTTT

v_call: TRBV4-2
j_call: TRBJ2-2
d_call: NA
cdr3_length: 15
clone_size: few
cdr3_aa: CASSQQGTNTGELFF
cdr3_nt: TGTGCCAGCAGCCAGCAGGGGACAAACACCGGGGAGCTGTTTTTT

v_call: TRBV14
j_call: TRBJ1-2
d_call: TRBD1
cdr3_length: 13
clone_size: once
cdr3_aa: CASSQLQGNGYTF
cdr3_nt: TGTGCCAGCAGCCAGTTACAGGGGAATGGCTACACCTTC

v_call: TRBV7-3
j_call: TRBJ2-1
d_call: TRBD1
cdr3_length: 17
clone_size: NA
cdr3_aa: CASSPLGQGLSYNEQFF
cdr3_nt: TGTGCCAGCAGCCCACTTGGACAGGGGCTCTCCTACAATGAGCAGTTCTTC

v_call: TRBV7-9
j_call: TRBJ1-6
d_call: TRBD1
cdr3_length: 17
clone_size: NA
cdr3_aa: CASSGTGSPSYNSPLHF
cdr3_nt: TGTGCCAGCAGCGGGACAGGGTCCCCCTCCTATAATTCACCCCTCCACTTT

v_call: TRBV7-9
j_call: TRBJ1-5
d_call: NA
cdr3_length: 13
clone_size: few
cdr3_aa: CASSQNRNQPQHF
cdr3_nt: TGTGCCAGCAGCCAGAACAGAAATCAGCCCCAGCATTTT

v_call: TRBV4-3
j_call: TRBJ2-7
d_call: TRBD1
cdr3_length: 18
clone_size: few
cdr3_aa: CASSQGTHRGDDSYEQYF
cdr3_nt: TGCGCCAGCAGCCAGGGGACCCACAGGGGAGACGACTCCTACGAGCAGTACTTC

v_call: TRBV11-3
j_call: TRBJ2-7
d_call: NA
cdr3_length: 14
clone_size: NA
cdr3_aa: CASSLAGVPYEQYF
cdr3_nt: TGTGCCAGCAGCTTAGCGGGGGTACCCTACGAGCAGTACTTC

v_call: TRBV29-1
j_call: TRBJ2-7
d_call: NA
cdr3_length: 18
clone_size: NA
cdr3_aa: CSVEEGGAGGSSSYEQYF
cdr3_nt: TGCAGCGTTGAAGAAGGGGGGGCAGGCGGGTCAAGCTCCTACGAGCAGTACTTC

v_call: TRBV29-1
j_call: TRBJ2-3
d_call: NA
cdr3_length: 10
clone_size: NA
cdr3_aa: CSVHTDTQYF
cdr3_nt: TGCAGCGTTCACACAGATACGCAGTATTTT

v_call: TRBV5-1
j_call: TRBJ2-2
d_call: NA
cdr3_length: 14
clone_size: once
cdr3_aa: CASSLGLDTGELFF
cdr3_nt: TGCGCCAGCAGCTTGGGTCTTGACACCGGGGAGCTGTTTTTT

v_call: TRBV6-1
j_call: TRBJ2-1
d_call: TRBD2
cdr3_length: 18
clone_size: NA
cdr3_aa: CASSDFSSGAPGWNEQFF
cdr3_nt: TGTGCCAGCAGTGATTTCTCTAGCGGGGCCCCGGGATGGAATGAGCAGTTCTTC

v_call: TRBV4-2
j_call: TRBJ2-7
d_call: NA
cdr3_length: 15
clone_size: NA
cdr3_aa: CASSQASVISYEQYF
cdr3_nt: TGTGCCAGCAGCCAAGCATCAGTTATCTCCTACGAGCAGTACTTC

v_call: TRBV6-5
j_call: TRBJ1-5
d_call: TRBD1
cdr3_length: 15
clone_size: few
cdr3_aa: CASSRTGMGNQPQHF
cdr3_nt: TGTGCCAGCAGTCGGACAGGGATGGGCAATCAGCCCCAGCATTTT

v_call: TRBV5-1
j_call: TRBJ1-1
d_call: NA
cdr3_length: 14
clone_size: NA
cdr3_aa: CASSLAPGGFEAFF
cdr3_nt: TGCGCCAGCAGCTTGGCGCCAGGAGGGTTTGAAGCTTTCTTT

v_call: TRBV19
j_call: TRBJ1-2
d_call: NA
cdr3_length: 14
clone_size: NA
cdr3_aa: CASTPQESNYGYTF
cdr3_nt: TGTGCCAGTACCCCTCAGGAATCTAACTATGGCTACACCTTC

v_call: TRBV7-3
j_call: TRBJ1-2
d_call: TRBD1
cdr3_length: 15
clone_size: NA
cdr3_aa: CASSPGQGAVYGYTF
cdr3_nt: TGTGCCAGCAGCCCGGGACAGGGGGCGGTCTATGGCTACACCTTC

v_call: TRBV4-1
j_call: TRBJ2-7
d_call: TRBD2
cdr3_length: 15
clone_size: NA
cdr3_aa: CASSQVIAGGFEQYF
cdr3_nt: TGCGCCAGCAGCCAAGTGATAGCGGGGGGGTTCGAGCAGTACTTC

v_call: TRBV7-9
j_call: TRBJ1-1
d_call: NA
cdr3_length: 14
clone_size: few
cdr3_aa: CASSDPQTAYAAFF
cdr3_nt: TGTGCCAGCAGCGACCCTCAGACAGCTTACGCCGCTTTCTTT